Reported below is one T cell receptor beta chain. The CDR3 covers 15 residues. Germline V CDR1 and CDR2: LNHDA, SQIVND (reference sequence). V was clipped by 6 bases and J by 7 bases; unmatched bases: 8. The data originate from a study of blood T cell repertoires in COVID-19. Overall study: Italy, Spain and the United States were the sources of the convalescent and acute COVID-19 samples. Sources were T cells, B-cell-depleted T cells, or PBMCs; the material itself was cDNA or gDNA.

Profiling relied on immunoSEQ multiplex PCR, and the TCRdb table lists in-frame clones only, not all of them. The sample includes a few hundred thousand clones, about nine tenths of them seen just once. The chain has TRBV19 and TRBJ2-2; the match to TRBD2 covers 10 bases. The sample taken for sequencing was peripheral blood. The sequence came from a woman between 45 and 65 years old who had recovered from COVID-19. The CDR3 region is CASRGALAGNGELFF. The DNA for the CDR3 is TGTGCCAGTAGGGGGGCACTAGCGGGGAACGGGGAGCTGTTTTTT.